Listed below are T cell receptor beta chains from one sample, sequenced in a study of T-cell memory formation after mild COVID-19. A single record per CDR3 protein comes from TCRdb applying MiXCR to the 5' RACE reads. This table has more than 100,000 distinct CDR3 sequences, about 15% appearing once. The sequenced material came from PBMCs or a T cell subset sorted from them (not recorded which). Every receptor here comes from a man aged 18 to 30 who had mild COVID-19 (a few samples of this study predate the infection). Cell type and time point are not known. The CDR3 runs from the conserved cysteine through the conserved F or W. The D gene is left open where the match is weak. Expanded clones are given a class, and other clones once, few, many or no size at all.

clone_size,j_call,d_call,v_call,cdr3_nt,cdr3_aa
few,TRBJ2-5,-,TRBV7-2,TGTGCCAGCAGCAGCCGGGGCCCACTGTTAGGGACCCAGTACTTC,CASSSRGPLLGTQYF
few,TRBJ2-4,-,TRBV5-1,TGCGCCAGCAGCCCAGGGGTTGCCAAAAACATTCAGTACTTC,CASSPGVAKNIQYF
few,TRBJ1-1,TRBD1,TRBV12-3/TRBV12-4,TGTGCCGGAAGGGGGCAGCTGAACACTGAAGCTTTCTTT,CAGRGQLNTEAFF
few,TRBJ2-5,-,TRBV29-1,TGCAGCGTTGAGCCACAAAGGGGAGAGACCCAGTACTTC,CSVEPQRGETQYF
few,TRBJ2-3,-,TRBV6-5,TGTGCCAGCAGCCCCAGGGGCCTAACCGTCACAGATACGCAGTATTTT,CASSPRGLTVTDTQYF
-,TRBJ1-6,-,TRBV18,TGTGCCAGCTCACAGGGTGCATTTGTTAATTCACCCCTCCACTTT,CASSQGAFVNSPLHF
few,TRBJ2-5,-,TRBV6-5,TGTGCCAGCAGTTACCTCCAGACCGCGAGGGAGACCCAGTACTTC,CASSYLQTARETQYF
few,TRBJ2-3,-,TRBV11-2,TGTGCCAGCAGCCGCAATAGGGATACGCAGTATTTT,CASSRNRDTQYF
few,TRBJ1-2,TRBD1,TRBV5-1,TGCGCCAGCAGCCCGGGACAGGGTGGTGGCTACACCTTC,CASSPGQGGGYTF
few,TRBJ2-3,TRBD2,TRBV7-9,TGTGCCAGCAGTTCTGGACTAGCGGGCACAGATACGCAGTATTTT,CASSSGLAGTDTQYF
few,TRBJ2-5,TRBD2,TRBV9,TGTGCCAGCAGCGCCACTAGCGGGGTTTCAGAGACCCAGTACTTC,CASSATSGVSETQYF
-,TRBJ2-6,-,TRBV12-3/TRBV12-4,TGTGCCAGCAGTTTCGGTCGGGTCGGGGCCAACGTCCTGACTTTC,CASSFGRVGANVLTF
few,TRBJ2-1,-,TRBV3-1,TGTGCCAGCAGCCGTGACCCAGGGAATGAGCAGTTCTTC,CASSRDPGNEQFF
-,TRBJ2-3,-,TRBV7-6,TGTGCCAGCAGCCTTCAGGGTCCGGCAACAGATACGCAGTATTTT,CASSLQGPATDTQYF
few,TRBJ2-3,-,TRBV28,TGTGCCAGCACCGATATGGACTTCGCCGAGACAGATACGCAGTATTTT,CASTDMDFAETDTQYF
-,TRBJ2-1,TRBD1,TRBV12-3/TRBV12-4,TGTGCCAGCACCGGGTTGGACAGGGGCTACAATGAGCAGTTCTTC,CASTGLDRGYNEQFF
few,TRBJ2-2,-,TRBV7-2,TGTGCCAGCAGCTTAGTAGGCCGATCGGAGCTGTTTTTT,CASSLVGRSELFF
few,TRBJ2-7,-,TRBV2,TGTGCCAGCAGCTCTCGGCGGGCCCTCGGAGAGCAGTACTTC,CASSSRRALGEQYF
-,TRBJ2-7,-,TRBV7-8,TGTGCCAGCAGCTTAGGCGGGGTGGTCCACGAGCAGTACTTC,CASSLGGVVHEQYF
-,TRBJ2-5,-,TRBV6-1,TGTGCCAGCCACACGGTGGTGGCAAAAGAGACCCAGTACTTC,CASHTVVAKETQYF
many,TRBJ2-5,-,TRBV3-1,TGTGCCAGCAGCCTCCTTGGGGGTGGGGGGCTCCAAGAGACCCAGTACTTC,CASSLLGGGGLQETQYF
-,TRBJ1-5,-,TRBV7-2,TGTGCCAGCAGCTTAATTTTTCCGAGCGATCAGCCCCAGCATTTT,CASSLIFPSDQPQHF
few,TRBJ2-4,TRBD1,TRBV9,TGTGCCAGCAGCGCCTACAGGGGTAACATTCAGTACTTC,CASSAYRGNIQYF
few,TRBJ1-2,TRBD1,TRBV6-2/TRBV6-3,TGTGCCAGCGTGGACAGGGAGAATGGTTATGGCTACACCTTC,CASVDRENGYGYTF
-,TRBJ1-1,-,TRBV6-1,TGTGCCAGCAGTGAAGGATTAACAGGTGAAGCTTTCTTT,CASSEGLTGEAFF
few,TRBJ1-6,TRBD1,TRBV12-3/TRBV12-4,TGTGCCAGCAGTTTAGGACAGGGAGATGCACCCCTCCACTTT,CASSLGQGDAPLHF
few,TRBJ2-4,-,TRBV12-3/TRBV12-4,TGTGCCAGCCGGACAGCAGCCAAAAACATTCAGTACTTC,CASRTAAKNIQYF
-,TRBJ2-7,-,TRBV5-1,TGCGCCAGCAGCTTCAACCCCGCCTACGAGCAGTACTTC,CASSFNPAYEQYF
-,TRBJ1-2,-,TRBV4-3,TGCGCCAGCAGCGCAGGGGCATATGGCTACACCTTC,CASSAGAYGYTF
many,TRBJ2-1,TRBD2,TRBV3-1,TGTGCCAGCAGCCAAGATGCCGGGGGGGCCCCCGAGCAGTTCTTC,CASSQDAGGAPEQFF
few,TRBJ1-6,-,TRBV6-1,TGTGCCAGCAGCCCTCGCGGGGGGCACCTCCACTTT,CASSPRGGHLHF
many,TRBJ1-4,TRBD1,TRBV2,TGTGCCAGCAGTGACGGGACAGGGGAAAAACTGTTTTTT,CASSDGTGEKLFF
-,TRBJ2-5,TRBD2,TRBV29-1,TGCAGCGTGGGGTGGACTAGCGGACTCCAAGAGACCCAGTACTTC,CSVGWTSGLQETQYF
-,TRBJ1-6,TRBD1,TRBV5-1,TGCGCCAGCAGCTTGCGTCAGGGGGCGGGCGATTCACCCCTCCACTTT,CASSLRQGAGDSPLHF
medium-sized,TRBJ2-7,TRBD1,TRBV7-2,TGTGCCAGCAGCTCCGGGACAGATTACTACGAGCAGTACTTC,CASSSGTDYYEQYF
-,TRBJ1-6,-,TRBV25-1,TGTGCCAGCAAAGACAGAGGAGATTCACCCCTCCACTTT,CASKDRGDSPLHF
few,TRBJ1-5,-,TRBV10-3,TGTGCCATCAGTGAGTCGCGGGATAGGCAGCCCCAGCATTTT,CAISESRDRQPQHF
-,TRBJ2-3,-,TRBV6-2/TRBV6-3,TGTGCCAGCAGTTACTCCGCCGGAGGACCCCCCAGCACAGATACGCAGTATTTT,CASSYSAGGPPSTDTQYF
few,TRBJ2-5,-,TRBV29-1,TGCAGCGTTGGGGGCAGGGGCGGACAAGAGACCCAGTACTTC,CSVGGRGGQETQYF
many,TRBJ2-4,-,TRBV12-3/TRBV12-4,TGTGCCAGCAGTTTACCAGGGGCGCGGAACATTCAGTACTTC,CASSLPGARNIQYF
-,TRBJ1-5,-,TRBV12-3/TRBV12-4,TGTGCCAGCAGTTTATTTATTTCCCTTCAGCATTTT,CASSLFISLQHF
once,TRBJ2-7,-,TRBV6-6,TGTGCCAGCAGACTCGGAGGGACAGATATCTACGAGCAGTACTTC,CASRLGGTDIYEQYF
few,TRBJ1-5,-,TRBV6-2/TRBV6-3,TGTGCCAGCAGTTACTCTACAGGGTCTAGCAATCAGCTCCAGCATTTT,CASSYSTGSSNQLQHF
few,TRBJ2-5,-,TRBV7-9,TGTGCCAGCAGCTTTTCTGGGTTGGAGACCCAGTACTTC,CASSFSGLETQYF
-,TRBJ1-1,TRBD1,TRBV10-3,TGTGCCATCAGTGAGTTCGGGACAGTTCACGAAGCTTTCTTT,CAISEFGTVHEAFF
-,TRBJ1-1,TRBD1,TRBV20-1,TGCAGTGCTCCCTCGGCAGGGGGACTTACTGAAGCTTTCTTT,CSAPSAGGLTEAFF
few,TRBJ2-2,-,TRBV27,TGTGCCAGCGGGTTGGGGGAGCTGTTTTTT,CASGLGELFF
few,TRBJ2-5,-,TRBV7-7,TGTGCTAGCAGCTTCCCGCCAGTTCAAGAGACCCAGTACTTC,CASSFPPVQETQYF
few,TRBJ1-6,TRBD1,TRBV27,TGTGCCAGCAGTCTCGAGACAGGGGGACACCTCCACTTT,CASSLETGGHLHF